This T cell receptor (beta chain) was recovered during a study of cytomegalovirus exposure and HLA in healthy donors. Overall study findings and caveats: In vitro experiments confirmed that three CMV-associated chains were specific for CMV antigens. After further analysis at a later stage, 16,951 TCR beta sequences were associated with HLA alleles at 0.05 false discovery rate. Most likely, a cluster of highly shared sequence variants arose as a sequencing artifact. Later analysis identified several of the most significant clusters that appeared linked to common viral pathogens.

This CDR3 is built from 14 residues. CDR1 is SGHRS, CDR2 YFSETQ, per germline. The V and J ends lost 0 bases and 5 bases respectively, with 12 bases between them. The PCR contained 60 Vbeta and 13 Jbeta primers. Repertoires were generated with immunoSEQ multiplex PCR, while TCRdb's copy carries only in-frame clones and drops some. The repertoire holds over 150,000 clones, with roughly 80% as singletons. In regard to this clone: Its target is unknown.

The TCR was taken from a male donor in good health and CMV-seronegative. This sequence joins TRBV5-1 and TRBJ2-7; possibly TRBD1 for D (5 bases). The sample consisted of PBMCs. The CDR3, as DNA: TGCGCCAGCAGCTTGGTTCAGGGAAAGGACGAGCAGTACTTC. This gives the protein CASSLVQGKDEQYF.